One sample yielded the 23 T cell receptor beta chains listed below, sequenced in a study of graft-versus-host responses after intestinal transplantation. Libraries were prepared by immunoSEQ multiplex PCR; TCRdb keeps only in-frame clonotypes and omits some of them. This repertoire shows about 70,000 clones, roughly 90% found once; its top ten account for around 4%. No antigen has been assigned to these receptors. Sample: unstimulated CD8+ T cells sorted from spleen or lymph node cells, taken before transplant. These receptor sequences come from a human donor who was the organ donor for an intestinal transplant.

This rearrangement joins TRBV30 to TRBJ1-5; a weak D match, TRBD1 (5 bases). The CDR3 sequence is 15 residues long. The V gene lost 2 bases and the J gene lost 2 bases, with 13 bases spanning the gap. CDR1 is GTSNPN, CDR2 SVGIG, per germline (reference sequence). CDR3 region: CAWSRGVGGNQPQHF. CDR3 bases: TGTGCCTGGAGTCGGGGGGTAGGTGGCAATCAGCCCCAGCATTTT.

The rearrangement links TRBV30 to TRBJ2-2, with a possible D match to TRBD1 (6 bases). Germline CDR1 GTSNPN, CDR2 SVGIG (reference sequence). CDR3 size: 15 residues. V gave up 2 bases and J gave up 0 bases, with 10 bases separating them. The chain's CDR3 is CAWSRGQPNTGELFF. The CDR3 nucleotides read TGTGCCTGGAGTCGTGGACAGCCGAACACCGGGGAGCTGTTTTTT.

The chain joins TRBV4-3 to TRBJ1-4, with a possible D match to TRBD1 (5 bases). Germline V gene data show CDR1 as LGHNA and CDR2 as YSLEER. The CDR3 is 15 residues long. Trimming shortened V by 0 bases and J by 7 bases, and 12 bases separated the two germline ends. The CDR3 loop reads CASSQEPGRGEKLFF. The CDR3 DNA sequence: TGCGCCAGCAGCCAAGAGCCGGGGCGGGGTGAAAAACTGTTTTTT.

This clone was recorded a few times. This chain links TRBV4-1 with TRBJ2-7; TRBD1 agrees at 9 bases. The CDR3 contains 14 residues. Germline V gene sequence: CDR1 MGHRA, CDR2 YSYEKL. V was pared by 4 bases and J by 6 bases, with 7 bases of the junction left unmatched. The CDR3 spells CASSPGTGGAEQYV. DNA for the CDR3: TGCGCCAGCAGCCCAGGAACAGGGGGCGCCGAGCAGTACGTC.

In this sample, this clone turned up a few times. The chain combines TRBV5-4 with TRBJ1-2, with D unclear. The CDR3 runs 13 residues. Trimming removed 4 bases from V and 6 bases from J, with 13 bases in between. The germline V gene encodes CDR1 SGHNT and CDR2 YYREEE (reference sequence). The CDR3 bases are TGTGCCAGCAGCCGGGGAGCGGTCGATGGCTACACCTTC. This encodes CASSRGAVDGYTF. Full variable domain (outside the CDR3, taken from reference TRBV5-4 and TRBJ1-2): ETGVTQSPTHLIKTRGQQVTLRCSSQSGHNTVSWYQQALGQGPQFIFQYYREEENGRGNFPPRFSGLQFPNYSSELNVNALELDDSALYLCASSRGAVDGYTFGSGTRLTVV.

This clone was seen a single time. The CDR3: CASSSTSEGTSGQFF. CDR3 bases: TGTGCCAGCAGCTCGACGTCCGAAGGGACTAGCGGCCAGTTCTTC. The V gene is TRBV7-6, the J gene TRBJ2-1; 11 bases align to TRBD2. This CDR3 region has 15 residues. Germline-derived CDR1 and CDR2 are SGHVS and FNYEAQ. V gave up 4 bases and J gave up 13 bases; unmatched junction bases: 12.

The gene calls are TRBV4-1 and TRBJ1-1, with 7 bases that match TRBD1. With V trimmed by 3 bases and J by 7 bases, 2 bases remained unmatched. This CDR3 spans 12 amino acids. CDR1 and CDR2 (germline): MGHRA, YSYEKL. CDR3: CASSHGTDEAFF. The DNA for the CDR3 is TGCGCCAGCAGCCACGGGACAGATGAAGCTTTCTTT.

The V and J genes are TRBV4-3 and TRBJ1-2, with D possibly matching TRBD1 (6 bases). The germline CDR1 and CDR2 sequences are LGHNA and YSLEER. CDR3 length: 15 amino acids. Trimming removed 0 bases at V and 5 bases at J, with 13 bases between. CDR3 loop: CASSQDGGAGYGYTF. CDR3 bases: TGCGCCAGCAGCCAAGATGGGGGGGCGGGATATGGCTACACCTTC.

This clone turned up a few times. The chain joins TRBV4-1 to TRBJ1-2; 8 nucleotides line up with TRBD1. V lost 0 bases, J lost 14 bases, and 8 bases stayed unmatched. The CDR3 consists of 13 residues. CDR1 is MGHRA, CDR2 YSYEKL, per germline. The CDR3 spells CASSQEGTGGSTF. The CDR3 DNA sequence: TGCGCCAGCAGCCAAGAGGGGACAGGAGGCTCTACCTTC.

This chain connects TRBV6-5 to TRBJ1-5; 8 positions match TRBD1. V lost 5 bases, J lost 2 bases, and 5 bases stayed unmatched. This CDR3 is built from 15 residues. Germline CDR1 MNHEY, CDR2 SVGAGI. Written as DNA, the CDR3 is TGTGCCAGCAGTATGACAGGGGACGGCAATCAGCCCCAGCATTTT. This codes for CASSMTGDGNQPQHF.

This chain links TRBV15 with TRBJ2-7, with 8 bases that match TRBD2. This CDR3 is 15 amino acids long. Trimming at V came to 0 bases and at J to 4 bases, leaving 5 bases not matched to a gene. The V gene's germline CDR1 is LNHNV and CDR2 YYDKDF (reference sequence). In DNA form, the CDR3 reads TGTGCCACCAGCAGAGATGCGGGGGGCTCGTACGAGCAGTACGTC. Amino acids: CATSRDAGGSYEQYV.

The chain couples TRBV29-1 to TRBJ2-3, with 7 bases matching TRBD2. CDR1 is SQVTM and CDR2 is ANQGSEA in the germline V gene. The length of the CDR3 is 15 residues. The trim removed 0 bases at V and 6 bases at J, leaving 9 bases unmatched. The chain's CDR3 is CSVEDRGDPMDTQYF. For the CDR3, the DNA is TGCAGCGTTGAAGATCGGGGGGACCCCATGGATACGCAGTATTTT.

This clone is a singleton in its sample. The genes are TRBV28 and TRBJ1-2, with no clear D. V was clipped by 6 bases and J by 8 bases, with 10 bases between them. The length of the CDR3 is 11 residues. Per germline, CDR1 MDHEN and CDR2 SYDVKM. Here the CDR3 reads CASSGVSGYTF. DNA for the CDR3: TGTGCCAGCAGCGGGGTAAGCGGCTACACCTTC.

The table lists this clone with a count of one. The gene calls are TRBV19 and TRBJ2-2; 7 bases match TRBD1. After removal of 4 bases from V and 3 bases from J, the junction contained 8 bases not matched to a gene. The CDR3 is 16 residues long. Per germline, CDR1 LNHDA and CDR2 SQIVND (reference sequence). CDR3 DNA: TGTGCCAGTAGTACCTACAGGGGTTGGTACACCGGGGAGCTGTTTTTT. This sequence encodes CASSTYRGWYTGELFF. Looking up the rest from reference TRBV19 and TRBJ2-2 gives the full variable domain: DGGITQSPKYLFRKEGQNVTLSCEQNLNHDAMYWYRQDPGQGLRLIYYSQIVNDFQKGDIAEGYSVSREKKESFPLTVTSAQKNPTAFYLCASSTYRGWYTGELFFGEGSRLTVL.

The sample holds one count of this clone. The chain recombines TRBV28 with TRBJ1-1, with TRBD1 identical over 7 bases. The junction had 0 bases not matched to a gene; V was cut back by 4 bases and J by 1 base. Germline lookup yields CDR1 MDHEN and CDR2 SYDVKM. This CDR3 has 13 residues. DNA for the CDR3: TGTGCCAGCAGTTGGACAGGGAACACTGAAGCTTTCTTT. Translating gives CASSWTGNTEAFF.

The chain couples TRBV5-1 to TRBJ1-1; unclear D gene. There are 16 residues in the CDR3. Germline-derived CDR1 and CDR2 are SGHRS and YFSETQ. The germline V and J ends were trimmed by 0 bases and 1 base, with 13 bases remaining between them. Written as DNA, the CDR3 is TGCGCCAGCAGCTTGGCCGGCGGCGGGCAGAACACTGAAGCTTTCTTT. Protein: CASSLAGGGQNTEAFF.

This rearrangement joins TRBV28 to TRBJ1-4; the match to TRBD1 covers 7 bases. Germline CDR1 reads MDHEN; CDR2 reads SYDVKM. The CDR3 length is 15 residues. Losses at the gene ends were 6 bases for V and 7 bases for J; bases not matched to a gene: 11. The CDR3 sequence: CASSSRQGWREKLFF. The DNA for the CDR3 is TGTGCCAGCAGCTCCCGACAGGGATGGCGTGAAAAACTGTTTTTT.

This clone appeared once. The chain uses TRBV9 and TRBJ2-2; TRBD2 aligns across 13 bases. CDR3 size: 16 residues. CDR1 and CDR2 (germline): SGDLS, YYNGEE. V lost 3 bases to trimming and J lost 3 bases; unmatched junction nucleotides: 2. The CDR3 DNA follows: TGTGCCAGCAGCGCAGGACTAGCGGGGGACACCGGGGAGCTGTTTTTT. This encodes CASSAGLAGDTGELFF.

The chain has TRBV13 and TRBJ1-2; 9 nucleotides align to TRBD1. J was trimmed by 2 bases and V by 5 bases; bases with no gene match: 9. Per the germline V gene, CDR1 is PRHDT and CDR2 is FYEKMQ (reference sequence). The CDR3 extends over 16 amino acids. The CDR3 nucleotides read TGTGCCAGCAGCCCCAGTCCCGGGACAGGGAACTATGGCTACACCTTC. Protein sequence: CASSPSPGTGNYGYTF. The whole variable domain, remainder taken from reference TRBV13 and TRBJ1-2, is AAGVIQSPRHLIKEKRETATLKCYPIPRHDTVYWYQQGPGQDPQFLISFYEKMQSDKGSIPDRFSAQQFSDYHSELNMSSLELGDSALYFCASSPSPGTGNYGYTFGSGTRLTVV.

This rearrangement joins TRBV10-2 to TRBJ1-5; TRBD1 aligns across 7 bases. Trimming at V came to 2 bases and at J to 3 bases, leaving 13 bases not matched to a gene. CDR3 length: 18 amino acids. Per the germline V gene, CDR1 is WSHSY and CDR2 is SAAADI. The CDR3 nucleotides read TGCGCCAGCAGTGAGACCTACTTTCGGACAGGTTACAATCAGCCCCAGCATTTT. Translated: CASSETYFRTGYNQPQHF.

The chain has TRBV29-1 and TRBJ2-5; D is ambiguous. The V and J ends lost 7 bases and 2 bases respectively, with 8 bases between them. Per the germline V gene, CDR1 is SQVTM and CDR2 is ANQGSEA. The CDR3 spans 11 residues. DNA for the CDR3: TGCAGCGGTTTAGAACAAGAGACCCAGTACTTC. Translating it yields CSGLEQETQYF.

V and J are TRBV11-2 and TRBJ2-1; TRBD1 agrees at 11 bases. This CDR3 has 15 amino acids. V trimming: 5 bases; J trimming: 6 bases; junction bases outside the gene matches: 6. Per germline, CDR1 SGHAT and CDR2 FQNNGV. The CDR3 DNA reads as TGTGCCAGCAGCCCCCAGGACAGGGGGCTCAATGAGCAGTTCTTC. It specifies CASSPQDRGLNEQFF.

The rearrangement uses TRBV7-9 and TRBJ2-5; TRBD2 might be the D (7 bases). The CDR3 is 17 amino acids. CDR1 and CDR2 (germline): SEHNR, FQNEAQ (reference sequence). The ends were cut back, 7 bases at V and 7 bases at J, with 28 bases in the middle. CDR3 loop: CASTLWGGGGPQSTQYF. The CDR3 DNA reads TGTGCCAGCACCCTATGGGGTGGCGGGGGCCCCCAGTCGACCCAGTACTTC.